A single sample is the source of the 12 T cell receptor beta chains below, sequenced in a study of molecular identifiers for immune sequencing clone quantification. Each CDR3 protein is one row after TCRdb ran MiXCR on the PCR reads. The data show 490,000 or so distinct CDR3 sequences, about 22% seen once. The sequencing input was naive CD8+ T cells from blood, with Jurkat cell RNA spiked in. As for subset: FACS-sorted CD8+CD4-CCR7+CD45RA+ naive T cells. Receptors originate from a human donor in good health. Some libraries in this study had Jurkat cell RNA spiked in.

CDR3 sequence: CASSPFPGTYEQYF. DNA for the CDR3: TGTGCCAGCTCACCGTTTCCAGGGACCTACGAGCAGTACTTC. This chain uses TRBV18 with TRBJ2-7, with D maybe TRBD1 (5 bases). From germline, CDR1 is KGHSH and CDR2 LQKENI. This CDR3 comprises 14 residues. Between the trimmed V and J ends, which lost 3 bases and 2 bases, there was a span of 11 bases. The variable domain in full, completed from reference TRBV18 and TRBJ2-7, reads NAGVMQNPRHLVRRRGQEARLRCSPMKGHSHVYWYRQLPEEGLKFMVYLQKENIIDESGMPKERFSAEFPKEGPSILRIQQVVRGDSAAYFCASSPFPGTYEQYFGPGTRLTVT.

This clonotype was found many times. The chain uses TRBV7-2 and TRBJ2-5; the D gene is possibly TRBD2 (6 bases). Germline assignment: CDR1 SGHTA and CDR2 FQGNSA. V gave up 0 bases and J gave up 5 bases, with 10 bases separating them. The CDR3 has 14 amino acids. The CDR3 DNA follows: TGTGCCAGCAGCTTAGCGGGAGGAGGGGAGACCCAGTACTTC. Its protein product is CASSLAGGGETQYF.

On this clonotype: One junction end does not reproduce the germline sequence, and a read error may be involved. The chain joins TRBV7-6 to TRBJ1-1; D gene unclear. This CDR3 region has 13 residues. CDR1 SGHVS and CDR2 FNYEAQ come from the germline V gene. This CDR3 is CASSLAGGTGAFF. The CDR3 nucleotides are TGTGCCAGCAGCTTAGCCGGTGGCACTGGAGCTTTCTTT. Variable domain in full (rest from reference TRBV7-6 and TRBJ1-1): GAGVSQSPRYKVTKRGQDVALRCDPISGHVSLYWYRQALGQGPEFLTYFNYEAQQDKSGLPNDRFSAERPEGSISTLTIQRTEQRDSAMYRCASSLAGGTGAFFGQGTRLTVV.

Concerning this clonotype: Just one base apart from a much larger clone, this may be a read error. The chain joins TRBV12-3 or TRBV12-4 to TRBJ2-3; 7 nucleotides align to TRBD2. The CDR3 loop spans 14 amino acids. The V and J ends lost 5 bases and 5 bases, in that order; junction bases with no gene match: 7. The CDR3 coding sequence is TGTGCCAGCAGTGCGACTGGACTAGGAGATACGCAGTATTTT. Translation gives CASSATGLGDTQYF.

About this clonotype: A junction end diverges from the germline sequence, so it may reflect a read error. The chain joins TRBV6-1 to TRBJ1-1; D is ambiguous. This CDR3 comprises 12 residues. CDR1 and CDR2 from the germline V gene are MNHNS and SASEGT. The CDR3 region is CAGSESRTEAFF. In nucleotides, the CDR3 is TGTGCCGGCAGTGAATCCAGAACTGAAGCTTTCTTT.

This clonotype appeared many times. The rearrangement links TRBV7-2 to TRBJ1-6, with a weak D call TRBD1 (5 bases). The CDR3 extends over 16 amino acids. V lost 5 bases and J 0 bases, leaving 11 bases between the germline ends. Germline V gene data show CDR1 as SGHTA and CDR2 as FQGNSA. This CDR3 reads CASSTGHSSYNSPLHF. CDR3 coding DNA: TGTGCCAGCAGCACCGGACACAGCTCCTATAATTCACCCCTCCACTTT. Together with reference TRBV7-2 and TRBJ1-6, the CDR3 gives the full variable domain: GAGVSQSPSNKVTEKGKDVELRCDPISGHTALYWYRQSLGQGLEFLIYFQGNSAPDKSGLPSDRFSAERTGGSVSTLTIQRTQQEDSAVYLCASSTGHSSYNSPLHFGNGTRLTVT.

In its sample, this clonotype was seen many times. The chain uses TRBV7-6 and TRBJ2-5; no reliable D call. The V end lost 1 base, the J end lost 1 base, and 10 bases lay between the germline ends. Germline V lookup: CDR1 SGHVS, CDR2 FNYEAQ. The CDR3 contains 15 residues. CDR3 protein: CASSLVGRAQETQYF. The CDR3, as DNA: TGTGCCAGCAGCTTAGTCGGCCGGGCCCAAGAGACCCAGTACTTC.

CDR3 bases: TGTGCCAGCAGCGTAGCTACAGGGGGCCAGCCCCAGCATTTT. Residues: CASSVATGGQPQHF. V usage is TRBV9 and J usage is TRBJ1-5, with TRBD1 matching 9 bases. Losses at the gene ends were 0 bases for V and 7 bases for J; bases not matched to a gene: 2. The CDR3 covers 14 residues. Germline CDR1 is SGDLS and CDR2 is YYNGEE.

In its sample, this clonotype was seen many times. This chain uses TRBV6-5 with TRBJ1-1; 8 bases map to TRBD1. This CDR3 spans 14 amino acids. The ends lost 0 bases at V and 8 bases at J; junction bases unmatched: 5. CDR1 and CDR2 from the germline V gene are MNHEY and SVGAGI. The CDR3 nucleotides read TGTGCCAGCAGTTACTCTTCGACAGGGGAGGAAGCTTTCTTT. It codes for CASSYSSTGEEAFF.

For this clonotype: This clone may be a read error of a much larger clone one base away. The chain couples TRBV29-1 to TRBJ2-6; D may be TRBD2 (5 bases). In germline, CDR1 is SQVTM, CDR2 ANQGSEA. The CDR3 extends over 19 amino acids. The CDR3 DNA reads as TGCGGCGTTGAAGAGGGTTTCGTTTCGAGTTTTGGGGGGGCCAACGTCCTGACTTTC. Protein product: CGVEEGFVSSFGGANVLTF.

The rearrangement links TRBV20-1 to TRBJ2-7; 8 nucleotides agree with TRBD1. Trimming at V came to 5 bases and at J to 5 bases, leaving 8 bases not matched to a gene. Germline V lookup: CDR1 DFQATT, CDR2 SNEGSKA (reference sequence). The CDR3 is 13 residues long. CDR3 loop: CSADGQGGHEQYF. In nucleotides, the CDR3 is TGCAGTGCTGATGGACAGGGTGGTCACGAGCAGTACTTC.

This clonotype was seen at least ten times. The CDR3 loop reads CASSSLRFTDTQYF. DNA for the CDR3: TGTGCCAGCAGCTCACTACGGTTCACAGATACGCAGTATTTT. The chain couples TRBV7-9 to TRBJ2-3; D unresolved. Between the trimmed V and J ends, which lost 4 bases and 2 bases, there was a span of 10 bases. CDR3 length: 14 residues. Germline CDR1 is SEHNR and CDR2 is FQNEAQ (reference sequence).